This T cell receptor (beta chain) derives from a study of OX40 agonist ivuxolimab in advanced cancers. Study-wide background: Ivuxolimab was administered intravenously to patients at 0.01 to 10 mg/kg every 2 weeks. Study findings and constraints: Average numbers of expanded clones were greater in CD8+ T cells than in CD4+.

Sequenced by immunoSEQ multiplex PCR; TCRdb stores in-frame clones only, minus some. This repertoire shows around 36,000 clones, roughly 80% found once; its top ten account for roughly 15%. Comment on this clone: The antigen remains undetermined.

The CDR3 is 15 residues long. Per the germline V gene, CDR1 is MNHNS and CDR2 is SASEGT. The V end was cut by 2 bases, the J end by 1 base, with 8 bases between. Systemic immunosuppression or a history of autoimmune disease excluded patients. This chain connects TRBV6-1 to TRBJ2-2; D is uncertain. The sample consisted of CD4+ or CD8+ T cells sorted from blood, taken in a trial of the OX40 agonist ivuxolimab. The clonotype was recovered from an adult with an advanced solid tumor such as melanoma, head and neck, liver or kidney cancer. The CDR3 DNA sequence: TGTGCCAGCAGTGAAAGGGCCGGGAACACCGGGGAGCTGTTTTTT. Residues: CASSERAGNTGELFF.